These T cell receptor beta chains were read from a single sample in a study of CD8+CD57+ T cells in acquired aplastic anemia. Each CDR3 protein is one row after TCRdb ran MiXCR on the reads. The repertoire holds some 190,000 distinct CDR3 sequences, with roughly half as singletons. Sequencing was done on a sample of sorted CD4+, CD8+, or CD8+CD57+ T cells (not recorded which) from PBMCs. The receptors here all came from a human donor in good health. The CDR3 runs from the conserved cysteine through the conserved F or W. The order of the fields is clone size, V gene, D gene, J gene, CDR3 protein, CDR3 DNA. A D gene is named only where the DNA matches it firmly. Clone size, where shown, is once, few, many, or a class for clones that have expanded.

clone size: many; V gene: TRBV10-3; D gene: TRBD1; J gene: TRBJ2-3; CDR3 protein: CATSYAWTGDTQYF; CDR3 DNA: TGTGCCACATCTTACGCGTGGACAGGGGATACGCAGTATTTT
clone size: once; V gene: TRBV5-1; D gene: .; J gene: TRBJ1-1; CDR3 protein: CASSFAGTGNTEAFF; CDR3 DNA: TGCGCCAGCAGCTTCGCCGGGACGGGGAACACTGAAGCTTTCTTT
clone size: few; V gene: TRBV2; D gene: .; J gene: TRBJ2-7; CDR3 protein: CASSSGGYEQYF; CDR3 DNA: TGTGCCAGCAGTTCCGGGGGCTACGAGCAGTACTTC
clone size: many; V gene: TRBV3-1; D gene: .; J gene: TRBJ1-1; CDR3 protein: CASSPTGINTEAFF; CDR3 DNA: TGTGCCAGCAGCCCCACAGGGATCAACACTGAAGCTTTCTTT
clone size: many; V gene: TRBV12-3/TRBV12-4; D gene: TRBD1; J gene: TRBJ2-5; CDR3 protein: CATGDRDRGGTQYF; CDR3 DNA: TGTGCCACGGGCGACCGGGACAGGGGTGGGACCCAGTACTTC
clone size: many; V gene: TRBV20-1; D gene: TRBD2; J gene: TRBJ2-1; CDR3 protein: CSARVSGVSSYNEQFF; CDR3 DNA: TGCAGTGCTAGAGTCAGCGGGGTAAGCTCCTACAATGAGCAGTTCTTC
clone size: .; V gene: TRBV30; D gene: .; J gene: TRBJ1-3; CDR3 protein: CAWSVGGSSGNTIYF; CDR3 DNA: TGTGCCTGGAGTGTAGGCGGGAGCTCTGGAAACACCATATATTTT
clone size: many; V gene: TRBV6-1; D gene: .; J gene: TRBJ2-7; CDR3 protein: CASSRDPYEQYF; CDR3 DNA: TGTGCCAGCAGTAGGGACCCTTACGAGCAGTACTTC
clone size: .; V gene: TRBV12-3/TRBV12-4; D gene: .; J gene: TRBJ1-1; CDR3 protein: CASSGTTTNTEAFF; CDR3 DNA: TGTGCCAGCAGTGGGACAACCACCAACACTGAAGCTTTCTTT
clone size: many; V gene: TRBV29-1; D gene: .; J gene: TRBJ2-1; CDR3 protein: CSVEKYNEQFF; CDR3 DNA: TGCAGCGTTGAAAAGTACAATGAGCAGTTCTTC
clone size: .; V gene: TRBV12-3/TRBV12-4; D gene: .; J gene: TRBJ2-3; CDR3 protein: CASSSRRSTDTQYF; CDR3 DNA: TGTGCCAGCAGTTCGCGACGGAGCACAGATACGCAGTATTTT
clone size: many; V gene: TRBV7-9; D gene: .; J gene: TRBJ1-4; CDR3 protein: CASSPVSSGMGEKLFF; CDR3 DNA: TGTGCCAGCAGCCCCGTATCGTCAGGGATGGGAGAAAAACTGTTTTTT
clone size: .; V gene: TRBV2; D gene: .; J gene: TRBJ2-3; CDR3 protein: CAWDGRGPTDTQYF; CDR3 DNA: TGTGCCTGGGACGGGCGGGGACCCACAGATACGCAGTATTTT
clone size: .; V gene: TRBV28; D gene: .; J gene: TRBJ2-3; CDR3 protein: CASSLGSGSTDTQYF; CDR3 DNA: TGTGCCAGCAGTTTAGGTTCGGGTTCCACAGATACGCAGTATTTT
clone size: .; V gene: TRBV10-3; D gene: .; J gene: TRBJ2-7; CDR3 protein: CAISAESAYEQYF; CDR3 DNA: TGTGCCATCAGTGCCGAGAGCGCCTACGAGCAGTACTTC
clone size: many; V gene: TRBV11-2; D gene: TRBD1; J gene: TRBJ1-5; CDR3 protein: CASSLVGGTGRDQPQHF; CDR3 DNA: TGTGCCAGCAGCTTAGTAGGGGGCACGGGTCGGGATCAGCCCCAGCATTTT
clone size: many; V gene: TRBV19; D gene: .; J gene: TRBJ1-5; CDR3 protein: CASSRPGDHDQPQHF; CDR3 DNA: TGTGCCAGTAGTCGACCGGGGGATCATGATCAGCCCCAGCATTTT